This TCR beta chain emerged from a study of Ad26.COV2.S vaccination and SARS-CoV-2 variants (dated by TCRdb to the early 2020s). About the study as a whole: Donors in the vaccine arm were drawn from COV1001, a multicentre, randomized, double-blind, placebo-controlled phase I-IIa trial testing Ad26.COV2.S in healthy adults. Investigators remained blinded to trial group allocation during experiments and outcome assessment. TCRbeta repertoire sequencing served as the tool for gauging how specific and how broad the SARS-CoV-2-reactive T cell receptors were following Ad26.COV2.S vaccination. Ad26.COV2.S was administered intramuscularly at 5 x 10^10 or 1 x 10^11 viral particles, either as a single shot or as two shots given 56 days apart. The TCR-sequenced set comprised about 32 samples: roughly 19 Ad26.COV2.S vaccine recipients, 5 placebo recipients and 8 SARS-CoV-2 convalescent individuals. Trial participants were randomized into five groups of five: low-dose or high-dose Ad26.COV2.S given once or twice, or placebo on both occasions.

TCRbeta CDR3 regions were sequenced with the immunoSEQ Assay. After extraction, genomic DNA underwent amplification by bias-controlled multiplex PCR, followed by high-throughput sequencing. Concerning the study's data processing: Collapsing and filtering of sequences were performed to quantify the absolute abundance of each unique TCRbeta CDR3 region. T cell fraction was estimated by normalizing TCRbeta template counts to usable DNA, which was measured by amplifying reference genes present in all nucleated cells. Repertoire TCRs were annotated as SARS-CoV-2-specific by exact matching of V gene, CDR3 amino acid sequence and J gene to a known reactive TCR set. The reference SARS-CoV-2 TCR set came from MIRA and was filtered for enrichment in COVID-19-positive ImmuneCODE repertoires, removing public or cross-reactive TCRs. Using the MIRA antigens, annotated TCRs were further analysed by specific ORF or by position within an ORF. Breadth was defined as the number of annotated unique rearrangements divided by the total number of unique productive rearrangements, and depth was defined as the summed frequency of the annotated unique rearrangements. Group comparisons of TCR breadth used two-sided Wilcoxon rank-sum tests. TCRdb holds this immuneACCESS table with in-frame rearrangements only. Some clones are missing; in checked studies, unresolved V genes explain under half, and the rest has no known cause. D and trimming come from the DNA, and the V and J calls and clone size come from that table. The sample yields roughly 450,000 clones; 90% were counted once. Approximately 12% of the sample belongs to the ten largest clones.

Study-level results and caveats: Ad26.COV2.S recipients had higher spike-specific TCR breadth than placebo recipients (P = 0.0014). Comparing responses between vaccine doses or regimens was not something the study was powered to do. Vaccine and placebo recipients had similar non-spike TCR breadth, a finding consistent with the vaccine containing only spike. After vaccination, spike-specific CD8+ and CD4+ T cell responses were reported to show substantial breadth. It was noted by the authors that total T cell responses may have been underestimated by the TCR breadth and depth analyses.

Via the germline V gene, CDR1 is SNHLY and CDR2 FYNNEI. The CDR3 sequence holds 10 residues, the cysteine and phenylalanine included. The DNA shown is the 30-base CDR3, in frame from base 1. V was cut back by 8 bases and J by 3 bases, leaving a gap of 5 bases between them. What the treatment or condition label conveys for this sample: 15 to 20 received Ad26.COV2.S at low or high dose, single or two shots; 5 received placebo; per-sample allocation not given. For vaccine and placebo recipients, repertoires were sequenced using samples collected on day 63 after the first injection. In Cohort 1b, 25 to 30 adults aged 18-55 years were enrolled at a single site in Boston, USA, between 29 July and 7 August 2020. Ad26.COV2.S was a replication-incompetent adenovirus type 26 vector expressing a prefusion-stabilized SARS-CoV-2 spike protein from the original Wuhan strain. On this clone itself: Its antigen is unknown. No much larger clone exists at a distance of one base, and base qualities are not known. Other DNA variants within this sample encode the same CDR3.

The chain was built from TRBV2 and TRBJ2-7; the D gene is unclear. The sequencing here drew on peripheral blood, taken in a trial of Ad26.COV2.S vaccine versus placebo. The sequence derives from a person aged 18 to 65 who received the Ad26.COV2.S COVID-19 vaccine or a placebo. At the DNA level, the sequence is TGTGCCAGCCGCGGCTACGAGCAGTACTTC. It encodes CASRGYEQYF. Outside the CDR3, residues come from the reference TRBV2 and TRBJ2-7 proteins, so the full variable domain is: EPEVTQTPSHQVTQMGQEVILRCVPISNHLYFYWYRQILGQKVEFLVSFYNNEISEKSEIFDDQFSVERPDGSNFTLKIRSTKLEDSAMYFCASRGYEQYFGPGTRLTVT.